The 24 T cell receptor beta chains reported below all come from one sample, sequenced in a study of T cell responses to AZD1222 COVID-19 vaccine. TCRdb's table, derived via immunoSEQ multiplex PCR, lists solely in-frame clones and lacks some. The sample lists fewer than 150,000 clones; roughly 82% were seen once. This specimen was peripheral blood, taken on day 0 of AZD1222 vaccination. The receptors stem from an adult in good health.

The rearrangement joins TRBV20-1 to TRBJ2-7, with D perhaps matching TRBD1 or TRBD2 (5 bases each). In germline, CDR1 is DFQATT, CDR2 SNEGSKA (reference sequence). Trimming pared 3 bases from V and 3 bases from J, leaving 12 bases between. The CDR3 runs to 13 residues. The CDR3: CSASRDHLYEQYF. The CDR3 DNA follows: TGCAGTGCTAGTCGGGACCATCTCTACGAGCAGTACTTC.

This rearrangement joins TRBV9 to TRBJ1-3, with D tentatively TRBD1 (6 bases). Germline CDR1 reads SGDLS; CDR2 reads YYNGEE. CDR3 length equals 16 residues. The V and J ends lost 3 bases and 0 bases respectively, with 13 bases between them. CDR3 sequence: CASSERQDFSGNTIYF. The CDR3 region has the DNA TGTGCCAGCAGCGAACGACAGGATTTCTCTGGAAACACCATATATTTT.

The CDR3 spells CASSRDNPGQGVTGELFF. The CDR3 DNA sequence: TGCGCCAGCAGCCGAGATAATCCGGGACAGGGGGTAACCGGGGAGCTGTTTTTT. The chain joins TRBV4-1 to TRBJ2-2; 11 positions match TRBD1. Germline V gives CDR1 MGHRA, CDR2 YSYEKL. This CDR3 has 18 residues. Germline trimming cut 4 bases from V and 5 bases from J; bases unmatched to any gene: 12.

This clone appeared a few times. This sequence joins TRBV3-1 (or the pseudogene TRBV3-2) and TRBJ2-3; 7 bases are a match to TRBD1. Germline V gene data show CDR1 as LGHDT and CDR2 as YNNKEL (reference sequence). The CDR3 spans 17 residues. After removal of 4 bases from V and 6 bases from J, the junction contained 16 bases not matched to a gene. The CDR3 spells CASSLKRNRGSWDTQYF. In DNA, the CDR3 is TGTGCCAGCAGCCTAAAGCGGAACAGGGGTAGTTGGGATACGCAGTATTTT.

The V gene is TRBV11-2, the J gene TRBJ2-3, with unresolved D. The germline V and J ends were trimmed by 2 bases and 1 base, with 7 bases remaining between them. The CDR3 is 14 residues long. Germline V CDR1 and CDR2: SGHAT, FQNNGV. The CDR3 DNA follows: TGTGCCAGCAGCTTACAAGAGCGCACAGATACGCAGTATTTT. It specifies CASSLQERTDTQYF.

Concerning this clone: Other DNA sequences in the sample encode the same CDR3. This chain connects TRBV28 to TRBJ2-7; D remains ambiguous. V lost 5 bases, J lost 0 bases, and 11 bases lay in between. CDR1 is MDHEN, CDR2 SYDVKM, per germline. This CDR3 region has 14 residues. The CDR3 bases are TGTGCCAGCAGTCCGCCGGGTAGCTCCTACGAGCAGTACTTC. Protein: CASSPPGSSYEQYF. The full variable domain, in which reference TRBV28 and TRBJ2-7 provide the parts outside the CDR3, is DVKVTQSSRYLVKRTGEKVFLECVQDMDHENMFWYRQDPGLGLRLIYFSYDVKMKEKGDIPEGYSVSREKKERFSLILESASTNQTSMYLCASSPPGSSYEQYFGPGTRLTVT.

The table lists this clone with a count of one. V and J are TRBV15 and TRBJ2-1, with TRBD2 as a possible D gene (5 bases). Between the trimmed V and J ends, which lost 5 bases and 4 bases, there was a span of 15 bases. Germline V gene data show CDR1 as LNHNV and CDR2 as YYDKDF (reference sequence). The CDR3 spans 15 residues. In DNA form, the CDR3 reads TGTGCCACCAGCTCGGGGAACCTCTTATACAATGAGCAGTTCTTC. This gives the protein CATSSGNLLYNEQFF.

The chain links TRBV28 to TRBJ2-7; D assignment may be TRBD1 or TRBD2 (5 bases each). V lost 3 bases to trimming and J lost 2 bases, with 14 bases between them. The length of the CDR3 is 15 residues. CDR1 and CDR2 from the germline V gene are MDHEN and SYDVKM. The CDR3 DNA reads as TGTGCCAGCAGTTTGCTTGGGACGGATGCCTACGAGCAGTACTTC. Its protein is CASSLLGTDAYEQYF.

V is TRBV30 and J is TRBJ1-3; TRBD1 aligns across 10 bases. Looked up from germline, CDR1 is GTSNPN and CDR2 is SVGIG (reference sequence). CDR3 length equals 14 residues. The V segment lost 7 bases and the J segment 4 bases; nucleotides outside the gene matches: 7. The chain's CDR3 is CAYLTGGEGNTIYF. CDR3 in DNA: TGTGCCTATCTGACAGGGGGCGAAGGAAACACCATATATTTT.

The table lists this clone with a few counts. CDR3 residues: CASSLEGRPGDEKLFF. CDR3 nucleotides: TGTGCCAGCAGTTTGGAGGGCCGGCCCGGGGACGAAAAACTGTTTTTT. This sequence joins TRBV28 and TRBJ1-4; D might be TRBD1 (5 bases). With 3 bases removed from V and 8 bases from J, the gap between germline ends came to 19 bases. The germline V gene has CDR1 MDHEN and CDR2 SYDVKM. The CDR3 spans 16 residues.

This clone was seen a handful of times. The chain couples TRBV27 to TRBJ1-2; 8 bases match TRBD1. CDR3 size: 14 residues. V was clipped by 5 bases and J by 9 bases; unmatched bases: 11. The germline V gene has CDR1 MNHEY and CDR2 SMNVEV (reference sequence). This CDR3 is CASSPVDREYSYTF. In DNA form, the CDR3 reads TGTGCCAGCAGTCCTGTGGACAGGGAGTACAGCTACACCTTC.

The chain carries TRBV20-1 and TRBJ1-1, with 10 nucleotides matching TRBD1. The CDR3 has 16 residues. The germline CDR1 and CDR2 sequences are DFQATT and SNEGSKA (reference sequence). The ends lost 3 bases at V and 4 bases at J; junction bases unmatched: 11. CDR3 coding DNA: TGCAGTGCTAGTAAGGGACAGGGGCGGGGTGGCACTGAAGCTTTCTTT. Translated, it gives CSASKGQGRGGTEAFF.

The V and J genes are TRBV6-2 or TRBV6-3 and TRBJ1-2, with 7 bases lining up with TRBD1. This CDR3 has 14 amino acids. J lost 5 bases, V lost 6 bases, and 9 bases had no gene match. Looked up from germline, CDR1 is MNHEY and CDR2 is SVGEGT. CDR3 in amino acids: CASRPGGQMYGYTF. In DNA form, the CDR3 reads TGTGCCAGCAGACCTGGGGGACAGATGTATGGCTACACCTTC.

V usage is TRBV19 and J usage is TRBJ2-7; 9 positions match TRBD1. This CDR3 has 13 amino acids. Trimming cost V 8 bases and J 4 bases; bases outside gene matches: 6. Germline V gene sequence: CDR1 LNHDA, CDR2 SQIVND (reference sequence). The CDR3 DNA follows: TGTGCCAGTGGGACAGGGAACATTTACGAGCAGTACTTC. Amino acid sequence: CASGTGNIYEQYF.

The J gene is TRBJ2-1, the V gene TRBV11-2, with D tentatively TRBD2 (5 bases). The germline V gene encodes CDR1 SGHAT and CDR2 FQNNGV. The CDR3 runs to 16 residues. Between the trimmed V and J ends, which lost 1 base and 0 bases, there was a span of 10 bases. The CDR3 DNA reads TGTGCCAGCAGCTTAGGCTCAGGAGGCTCCTACAATGAGCAGTTCTTC. This translates into CASSLGSGGSYNEQFF.

The J gene is TRBJ2-2, the V gene TRBV2; 9 bases are a match to TRBD2. This CDR3 has 15 residues. V shed 6 bases, J shed 3 bases, and the junction held 5 bases outside the gene matches. The germline gives CDR1 SNHLY, CDR2 FYNNEI. CDR3 DNA sequence: TGTGCCAGCAGAATTAGCGGGGGAGACACCGGGGAGCTGTTTTTT. Protein: CASRISGGDTGELFF.

A single count supports this clone. The genes are TRBV5-1 and TRBJ2-1; 7 nucleotides line up with TRBD1. The CDR3 loop spans 17 amino acids. The germline V gene encodes CDR1 SGHRS and CDR2 YFSETQ. The V and J ends lost 3 bases and 5 bases, in that order; junction bases with no gene match: 14. Written as DNA, the CDR3 is TGCGCCAGCAGCTCCACGGGACAGACCCTGAAAAACAATGAGCAGTTCTTC. Translation: CASSSTGQTLKNNEQFF.

This chain uses TRBV14 with TRBJ2-3; D is uncertain. The V end lost 2 bases, the J end lost 0 bases, and 9 bases lay between the germline ends. Germline V gives CDR1 SGHDN, CDR2 FVKESK. The CDR3 totals 15 residues. The CDR3 coding sequence is TGTGCCAGCAGCCAATACTTCACTAGCACAGATACGCAGTATTTT. Amino acid sequence: CASSQYFTSTDTQYF.

This sequence joins TRBV2 and TRBJ1-5; 9 bases align to TRBD1. The length of the CDR3 is 16 residues. Germline trimming cut 6 bases from V and 7 bases from J; bases unmatched to any gene: 13. The germline V gene encodes CDR1 SNHLY and CDR2 FYNNEI. CDR3 sequence reads: CASRRTGDAAGQPQHF. The CDR3 DNA is TGTGCCAGCAGAAGGACAGGGGACGCTGCGGGGCAGCCCCAGCATTTT.

The chain employs TRBV30 and TRBJ1-2; D ambiguous. V lost 4 bases, J lost 2 bases, and 11 bases lay in between. CDR1 GTSNPN and CDR2 SVGIG come from the germline V gene (reference sequence). CDR3 length: 13 amino acids. The CDR3 is CAWTNTENYGYTF. The CDR3 nucleotides read TGTGCCTGGACCAATACAGAGAACTATGGCTACACCTTC. The full variable domain, its missing parts supplied by reference TRBV30 and TRBJ1-2, is SQTIHQWPATLVQPVGSPLSLECTVEGTSNPNLYWYRQAAGRGLQLLFYSVGIGQISSEVPQNLSASRPQDRQFILSSKKLLLSDSGFYLCAWTNTENYGYTFGSGTRLTVV.

This rearrangement joins TRBV5-1 to TRBJ1-1; the D gene is possibly TRBD1 (5 bases). CDR3 size: 15 residues. Germline V gives CDR1 SGHRS, CDR2 YFSETQ. Trimming removed 0 bases at V and 5 bases at J, with 14 bases between. Here the CDR3 reads CASSLGQTRRTEAFF. CDR3 nucleotides: TGCGCCAGCAGCTTGGGACAGACGAGGAGGACTGAAGCTTTCTTT.

V usage is TRBV28 and J usage is TRBJ1-4; 9 nucleotides match TRBD1. Trimming removed 3 bases from V and 8 bases from J; junction bases left unmatched: 10. Germline V gene sequence: CDR1 MDHEN, CDR2 SYDVKM. There are 16 residues in the CDR3. CDR3 residues: CASSFSLTGGREKLFF. CDR3 bases: TGTGCCAGCAGTTTCAGTCTGACAGGGGGAAGGGAAAAACTGTTTTTT. Drawing the rest from reference TRBV28 and TRBJ1-4, the complete variable domain is DVKVTQSSRYLVKRTGEKVFLECVQDMDHENMFWYRQDPGLGLRLIYFSYDVKMKEKGDIPEGYSVSREKKERFSLILESASTNQTSMYLCASSFSLTGGREKLFFGSGTQLSVL.

V usage is TRBV5-1 and J usage is TRBJ1-2; maybe TRBD1 (6 bases). Per the germline V gene, CDR1 is SGHRS and CDR2 is YFSETQ. CDR3 length equals 14 residues. Trimming pared 0 bases from V and 7 bases from J, leaving 13 bases between. This chain's CDR3 is CASSLDRASGGYTF. CDR3 nucleotide sequence: TGCGCCAGCAGCTTGGACAGGGCGTCCGGTGGCTACACCTTC.

Only one count was recorded for this clone. The chain is built from TRBV7-2 and TRBJ2-1; maybe TRBD2 (5 bases). Per the germline V gene, CDR1 is SGHTA and CDR2 is FQGNSA. V was cut by 5 bases and J by 3 bases, with 17 bases left in between. The CDR3 totals 16 residues. The CDR3 nucleotides read TGTGCCAGCAGCCACTATGGGAGACAAGGCTACAATGAGCAGTTCTTC. It encodes CASSHYGRQGYNEQFF.